What follows are 23 T cell receptor beta chains derived from one specimen sequenced in a study of T cells expressing NK-cell markers. TCRdb reanalyzed the 5' RACE reads and collapses them to one entry per CDR3 protein, without DNA. The sample has roughly 390,000 distinct CDR3 sequences. The sequenced sample consisted of blood T cells: a sorted CD56 or NKG2C T cell subset, CD4+ or CD8+ T cells, or bulk PBMC T cells (not recorded which). The receptors come from a man aged 18 to 70 in good health.

The rearrangement uses TRBV5-1 and TRBJ2-3; TCRdb indicates TRBD2, and absent DNA this call remains unverified. There are 16 residues in the CDR3. Germline V gives CDR1 SGHRS, CDR2 YFSETQ. The CDR3: CASGSTSGASTDTQYF.

This rearrangement joins TRBV13 to TRBJ2-7; TCRdb designates TRBD2, a call that cannot be tested without DNA. The CDR3 is 17 amino acids. The V gene's germline CDR1 is PRHDT and CDR2 FYEKMQ (reference sequence). The CDR3 sequence: CASSLRLGRAKTYEQYF.

V is TRBV12-3 or TRBV12-4 and J is TRBJ1-5. The CDR3 loop spans 16 amino acids. The CDR3 region is CASSLGSFHSNQPQHF.

The genes are TRBV2 and TRBJ1-1; TCRdb's D gene call, TRBD1, goes unchecked for lack of DNA. CDR1 is SNHLY, CDR2 FYNNEI, per germline. This CDR3 is 15 amino acids long. The CDR3 spells CASSEFRQRNTEAFF.

V and J are TRBV7-2 and TRBJ1-2; the TCRdb call, TRBD1, lacks DNA for checking. CDR1 and CDR2 (germline): SGHTA, FQGNSA. The CDR3 spans 16 residues. The CDR3 loop is CASSLAITGGYYGYTF.

The rearrangement uses TRBV5-1 and TRBJ1-4. Germline loops: CDR1 SGHRS, CDR2 YFSETQ. This CDR3 is 14 amino acids long. CDR3 region: CASSGGVNNEKLFF. The entire variable domain, with the rest obtained from reference TRBV5-1 and TRBJ1-4, is as follows: KAGVTQTPRYLIKTRGQQVTLSCSPISGHRSVSWYQQTPGQGLQFLFEYFSETQRNKGNFPGRFSGRQFSNSRSEMNVSTLELGDSALYLCASSGGVNNEKLFFGSGTQLSVL.

The chain employs TRBV12-5 and TRBJ2-5; as DNA is missing, the TRBD1 call by TCRdb cannot be tested. In germline, CDR1 is LGHNT, CDR2 FRNRAP. This CDR3 is built from 16 residues. This chain's CDR3 is CASGFSFRGEQETQYF.

The gene calls are TRBV7-9 and TRBJ2-5; TCRdb proposes TRBD1, but this gene call is untestable without DNA. There are 15 residues in the CDR3. Germline values: CDR1 SEHNR, CDR2 FQNEAQ (reference sequence). The chain's CDR3 is CASSPRTGDRETQYF.

V usage is TRBV30 and J usage is TRBJ1-6; absent DNA, TCRdb's TRBD1 call cannot be checked. This CDR3 comprises 13 residues. The germline gives CDR1 GTSNPN, CDR2 SVGIG (reference sequence). The CDR3 protein is CASTGIVRSPLHF.

V gene TRBV12-3 or TRBV12-4 combines with J gene TRBJ1-5; no DNA is available, so the TRBD1 call from TCRdb remains unchecked. The CDR3 contains 15 residues. The CDR3 region is CASRNRDGDNQPQHF.

The chain couples TRBV10-3 to TRBJ1-6. This CDR3 has 15 residues. Looked up from germline, CDR1 is ENHRY and CDR2 is SYGVKD. Here the CDR3 reads CAISDVFSYNSPLHF.

The rearrangement joins TRBV2 to TRBJ2-1. The germline V gene has CDR1 SNHLY and CDR2 FYNNEI. The CDR3 totals 16 residues. The CDR3 reads CASSEKAQSSYNEQFF.

The chain has TRBV4-1 and TRBJ2-3; TCRdb indicates TRBD2, and absent DNA this call remains unverified. CDR3 length equals 16 residues. From germline, CDR1 is MGHRA and CDR2 YSYEKL. CDR3 region: CASSQGTSPSTDTQYF.

CDR3: CATSSDGTSRDTQYF. This sequence joins TRBV15 and TRBJ2-3; lacking DNA, the TRBD1 call made by TCRdb goes unchecked. Germline V CDR1 and CDR2: LNHNV, YYDKDF (reference sequence). This CDR3 is 15 amino acids long.

This rearrangement joins TRBV5-1 to TRBJ1-6; TCRdb's D gene call, TRBD1, goes unchecked for lack of DNA. Per the germline V gene, CDR1 is SGHRS and CDR2 is YFSETQ. The CDR3 totals 15 residues. This CDR3 reads CASSRTGQYNSPLHF.

The chain joins TRBV7-6 to TRBJ1-1. CDR3 length: 14 residues. Looked up from germline, CDR1 is SGHVS and CDR2 is FNYEAQ. The CDR3 protein is CASSLLAGNTEAFF.

The chain links TRBV11-3 to TRBJ2-2; TCRdb calls TRBD1, which cannot be checked without DNA. Germline values: CDR1 SGHNT, CDR2 YENEEA. This CDR3 region has 15 residues. The CDR3: CASSRGGHNTGELFF.

The CDR3 sequence is CASSFGPANYGYTF. The chain couples TRBV5-1 to TRBJ1-2. Germline CDR1 reads SGHRS; CDR2 reads YFSETQ. The CDR3 is made up of 14 amino acids.

The chain links TRBV6-4 to TRBJ2-2; the TRBD1 assignment by TCRdb is unverifiable without DNA. The germline V gene encodes CDR1 MRHNA and CDR2 SNTAGT. CDR3 length: 11 residues. This chain's CDR3 is CASLRAGELFF.

This rearrangement joins TRBV6-1 to TRBJ2-6; TCRdb calls TRBD1, which cannot be checked without DNA. Germline-derived CDR1 and CDR2 are MNHNS and SASEGT. This CDR3 contains 15 residues. CDR3: CASTYQGTGANVLTF.

The V call is TRBV28, the J call TRBJ2-5; TCRdb selects TRBD2, and the lack of DNA leaves this call unchecked. The germline V gene has CDR1 MDHEN and CDR2 SYDVKM. The CDR3 consists of 17 residues. The CDR3 loop reads CASNPGVAGGLKETQYF.

The CDR3 here is CASSLSPMGEQYF. The genes are TRBV12-3 or TRBV12-4 and TRBJ2-7. The CDR3 totals 13 residues.

The genes are TRBV5-1 and TRBJ1-3. Germline V gene lookup returns CDR1 SGHRS and CDR2 YFSETQ. The CDR3 loop spans 15 amino acids. The CDR3 is CASSAEGSGGNTIYF.